The rows below give T cell receptor beta chains drawn from one sample of a study of OX40 agonist ivuxolimab in advanced cancers. Only in-frame clones appear in the TCRdb table, and some are missing; sequencing was by immunoSEQ multiplex PCR. The sample records about 71,000 clones, about 73% being singletons. The material was CD4+ or CD8+ T cells sorted from blood, obtained in a trial of the OX40 agonist ivuxolimab. These receptors came from an adult with an advanced solid tumor such as melanoma, head and neck, liver or kidney cancer. Each CDR3 is given with its conserved first and last residue. D genes are given only for firm matches. Only part of the rows carry a size: once, few, many, or a class if the clone is expanded.

v_call	j_call	clone_size	d_call	cdr3_aa	cdr3_nt
TRBV5-1	TRBJ2-1	-	TRBD1	CASSTAGTGSYNEQFF	TGCGCCAGCAGTACGGCTGGGACAGGGAGCTACAATGAGCAGTTCTTC
TRBV7-9	TRBJ1-1	-	-	CASSLVGQGHTEAFF	TGTGCCAGCAGCTTAGTAGGGCAGGGTCACACTGAAGCTTTCTTT
TRBV30	TRBJ1-6	-	-	CAWTLGRPGSPLHF	TGTGCCTGGACCCTCGGGAGGCCTGGGTCACCCCTCCACTTT
TRBV7-2	TRBJ1-4	-	-	CASNKDRGVNEKLFF	TGTGCCAGCAACAAAGACAGAGGTGTGAATGAAAAACTGTTTTTT
TRBV7-2	TRBJ1-6	once	-	CASSLLFGGATSPLHF	TGTGCCAGCAGCCTCCTGTTTGGGGGCGCGACGTCACCCCTCCACTTT
TRBV5-1	TRBJ1-2	-	-	CASSRLGVNYGYTF	TGCGCCAGCAGCAGACTAGGAGTTAACTATGGCTACACCTTC
TRBV6-1	TRBJ2-7	-	-	CAVQGAYDEQYF	TGTGCCGTACAGGGTGCCTATGACGAGCAGTACTTC
TRBV12-5	TRBJ2-4	few	-	CASGPGSKNIQYF	TGTGCTAGTGGGCCGGGGTCCAAAAACATTCAGTACTTC
TRBV10-3	TRBJ2-7	-	-	CAISESGNEQYF	TGTGCCATCAGTGAGTCGGGAAACGAGCAGTACTTC
TRBV28	TRBJ2-7	-	TRBD2	CASSSPWGSGSGQVSYEQYF	TGTGCCAGCAGTTCCCCCTGGGGTAGCGGGAGCGGCCAGGTTTCCTACGAGCAGTACTTC
TRBV7-9	TRBJ1-5	-	-	CASSLEGTLSNQPQHF	TGTGCCAGCAGCTTAGAAGGGACACTTAGCAATCAGCCCCAGCATTTT
TRBV19	TRBJ1-1	-	-	CASIQKSGTEAFF	TGTGCCAGTATCCAAAAATCGGGAACTGAAGCTTTCTTT
TRBV18	TRBJ1-4	-	-	CASSQQWGQDEKLFF	TGTGCCAGCTCACAACAATGGGGGCAGGATGAAAAACTGTTTTTT
TRBV7-9	TRBJ2-7	once	-	CVAAEGSYEQYF	TGTGTCGCAGCGGAGGGCTCCTACGAGCAGTACTTC
TRBV5-1	TRBJ1-3	-	TRBD1	CASSRLPTGDGGNTIYF	TGCGCCAGCAGCCGACTTCCGACAGGGGATGGAGGAAACACCATATATTTT
TRBV2	TRBJ2-4	-	TRBD2	CASRGGLAKNIQYF	TGTGCCAGCCGGGGAGGGCTAGCCAAAAACATTCAGTACTTC
TRBV6-6	TRBJ2-1	-	-	CASSPRPSSYNEQFF	TGTGCCAGCAGCCCGCGGCCGAGCTCCTACAATGAGCAGTTCTTC
TRBV15	TRBJ2-3	-	-	CATSNLGDTQYF	TGTGCCACGAGTAACTTGGGGGATACGCAGTATTTT
TRBV5-4	TRBJ1-6	-	-	CASSWWQGRSSPLHF	TGTGCCAGCAGCTGGTGGCAGGGAAGGAGTTCACCCCTCCACTTT
TRBV30	TRBJ1-5	few	TRBD1	CAWSPEGDRGNNQPQHF	TGTGCCTGGAGTCCAGAAGGGGACAGGGGAAACAATCAGCCCCAGCATTTT
TRBV2	TRBJ2-7	-	TRBD1	CASSGTAYEQYF	TGTGCCAGCAGCGGGACAGCTTACGAGCAGTACTTC
TRBV7-2	TRBJ1-1	once	-	CASNYRAVTEAFF	TGTGCCAGCAACTACAGGGCAGTCACTGAAGCTTTCTTT